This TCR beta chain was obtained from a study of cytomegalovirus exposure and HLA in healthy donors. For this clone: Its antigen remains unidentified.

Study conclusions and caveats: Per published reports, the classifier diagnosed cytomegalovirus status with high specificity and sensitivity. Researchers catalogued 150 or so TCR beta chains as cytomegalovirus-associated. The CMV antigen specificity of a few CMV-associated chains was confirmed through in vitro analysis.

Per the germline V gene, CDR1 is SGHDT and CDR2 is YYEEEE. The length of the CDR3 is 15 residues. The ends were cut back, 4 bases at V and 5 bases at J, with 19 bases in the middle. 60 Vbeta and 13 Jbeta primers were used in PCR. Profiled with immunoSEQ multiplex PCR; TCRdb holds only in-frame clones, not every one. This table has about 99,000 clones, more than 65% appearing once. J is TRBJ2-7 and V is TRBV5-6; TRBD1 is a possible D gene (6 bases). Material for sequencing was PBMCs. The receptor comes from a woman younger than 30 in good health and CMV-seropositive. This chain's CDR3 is CASSLLATGNHEQYF. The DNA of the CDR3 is TGTGCCAGCAGCCTGCTAGCAACAGGGAACCACGAGCAGTACTTC.